This T cell receptor (beta chain) was identified during a study of T-cell memory formation after mild COVID-19. Unmatched junction bases numbered 11, after V lost 0 bases and J lost 6 bases. CDR1 is LGHNA, CDR2 YNFKEQ, per germline. This CDR3 has 16 residues. Each CDR3 protein is one row after TCRdb ran MiXCR on the 5' RACE reads. Of about 470,000 distinct CDR3 sequences listed, roughly 23% are singletons. In its sample, this clonotype was seen a few times. V is TRBV4-2 and J is TRBJ2-7, with 7 bases fitting TRBD1. Sequencing was carried out using PBMCs or a T cell subset sorted from them (not recorded which). The source is an adult woman who had mild COVID-19 (a few samples of this study predate the infection). Cell type and time point are not known. DNA of the CDR3: TGTGCCAGCAGCCAAGATCGATTTCGGGACAGAAGCGAGCAGTACTTC. The encoded protein is CASSQDRFRDRSEQYF.